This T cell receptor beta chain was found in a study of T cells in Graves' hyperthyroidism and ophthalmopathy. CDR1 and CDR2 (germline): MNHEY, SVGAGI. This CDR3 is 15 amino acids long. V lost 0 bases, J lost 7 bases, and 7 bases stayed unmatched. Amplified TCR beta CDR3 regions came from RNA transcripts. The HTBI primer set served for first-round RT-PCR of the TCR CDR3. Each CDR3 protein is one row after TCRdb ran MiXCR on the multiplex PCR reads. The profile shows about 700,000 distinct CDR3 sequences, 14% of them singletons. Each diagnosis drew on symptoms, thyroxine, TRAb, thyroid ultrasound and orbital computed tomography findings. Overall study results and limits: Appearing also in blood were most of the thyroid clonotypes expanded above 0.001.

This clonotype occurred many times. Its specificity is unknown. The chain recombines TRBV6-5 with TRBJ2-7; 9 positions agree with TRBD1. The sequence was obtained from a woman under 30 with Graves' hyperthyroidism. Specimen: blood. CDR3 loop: CASSYSGTGLREQYF. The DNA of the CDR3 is TGTGCCAGCAGTTACTCCGGGACAGGGCTTCGGGAGCAGTACTTC.